This TCR beta chain appears in the sequencing data of a study of T cells in Graves' hyperthyroidism and ophthalmopathy. About the research overall: Peripheral blood collection took place at initial diagnosis, before any treatment. General observations from the study: Blood held most thyroid clonotypes expanded above 0.001 frequency.

The CDR3 extends over 16 amino acids. The V segment lost 0 bases and the J segment 5 bases; nucleotides outside the gene matches: 8. Germline CDR1 and CDR2: DFQATT and SNEGSKA (reference sequence). This clonotype was seen repeatedly, ten times or more. No antigen is known for it. TCR beta CDR3 regions were amplified from RNA. Carried out on the TCR CDR3, a first-round RT-PCR used the HTBI primer set. One entry per CDR3 protein results from TCRdb running MiXCR on the multiplex PCR reads. The sample has about 420,000 distinct CDR3 sequences, around 14% seen once. Used for diagnoses were clinical symptoms, serum thyroxine and TRAb, thyroid ultrasound and orbital computed tomography.

The sequenced sample was blood. The chain uses TRBV20-1 and TRBJ2-2; 8 bases match TRBD2. The TCR was taken from a woman aged 18-29 years with Graves' hyperthyroidism. CDR3 protein: CSARDPSAGGTGELFF. In nucleotides, the CDR3 is TGCAGTGCTAGAGATCCGTCTGCGGGGGGAACCGGGGAGCTGTTTTTT.